The TCR beta chain described here comes from a study of cytomegalovirus exposure and HLA in healthy donors. Study context: From about 180 million T cells, an earlier analysis saw roughly 100 million unique TCR beta sequences. When fewer than 500 donors were genotyped, about 81% of them were found to fall in the Caucasian-associated ancestry cluster.

Regarding this clone: Its antigen is as yet unknown.

Trimming removed 6 bases from V and 0 bases from J, with 7 bases in between. The CDR3 runs 13 residues. Germline CDR1 is LNHDA and CDR2 is SQIVND (reference sequence). Study-level results: Later analysis demonstrated an association between a missense DCLRE1C variant and TCR beta V- and J-gene trimming.

Researchers ran the PCR with 60 Vbeta and 13 Jbeta primers. Libraries were prepared by immunoSEQ multiplex PCR; TCRdb keeps only in-frame clonotypes and omits some of them. The sample holds 75,000 to 100,000 clones, less than 70% seen once. The TCR sequence derives from a female donor in good health and CMV-seronegative. The chain employs TRBV19 and TRBJ2-3, with D uncertain. The sample comprised PBMCs. The CDR3 region is CASRTDSTDTQYF. CDR3 sequence (DNA): TGTGCCAGTAGAACAGACAGCACAGATACGCAGTATTTT.